This T cell receptor (beta chain) comes out of a study of T cell responses to AZD1222 COVID-19 vaccine. Study results and caveats: Baseline seropositivity characterized only six AZD1222 recipients.

The table lists this clone with a few counts. Antigen unknown. The CDR3 length is 14 residues. The germline CDR1 and CDR2 sequences are KGHSH and LQKENI. The germline V and J ends were trimmed by 1 base and 2 bases, with 8 bases remaining between them. The protocol was immunoSEQ multiplex PCR, while the TCRdb copy is restricted to in-frame clones and leaves out a portion. The repertoire holds approximately 130,000 clones, with under 95% as singletons. The sequence was obtained from an adult in good health. The chain employs TRBV18 and TRBJ1-2; no clear D gene. The source material was peripheral blood, sampled on day 0 of AZD1222 vaccination. CDR3 amino acids: CASSPQPSNYGYTF. The CDR3 DNA reads as TGTGCCAGCTCACCACAGCCAAGCAACTATGGCTACACCTTC.